Listed here are 18 T cell receptor beta chains from one sample, sequenced in a study of shared clonotypes between healthy human individuals. Clones were sequenced by immunoSEQ multiplex PCR, and TCRdb holds only the in-frame ones, with some missing. The sample carries around 2.3 million clones, under 97% recorded once. The specimen was naive CD4+ T cells sorted from blood. The subset here: CD45RA+ positively selected. These receptors all come from a man aged 18 to 30 in good health.

The chain has TRBV10-3 and TRBJ1-1; no firm D call. The CDR3 covers 13 residues. The germline V gene encodes CDR1 ENHRY and CDR2 SYGVKD. The V gene lost 10 bases and the J gene lost 4 bases, with 16 bases spanning the gap. DNA for the CDR3: TGTGCCAGCCGACCTCTTTACATCACTGAAGCTTTCTTT. It encodes CASRPLYITEAFF.

The chain recombines TRBV9 with TRBJ2-5; D might be TRBD2 (6 bases). This CDR3 has 14 residues. The germline V gene has CDR1 SGDLS and CDR2 YYNGEE. Trimming stripped 2 bases from V and 0 bases from J, with 8 bases between. The CDR3 region is CASSVTSNQETQYF. In DNA form, the CDR3 reads TGTGCCAGCAGCGTTACTAGCAACCAAGAGACCCAGTACTTC.

This chain joins TRBV5-1 and TRBJ2-3; TRBD1 aligns across 10 bases. Per germline, CDR1 SGHRS and CDR2 YFSETQ. With 3 bases clipped from V and 6 bases from J, the junction kept 4 bases outside the gene matches. The CDR3 extends over 14 amino acids. DNA for the CDR3: TGCGCCAGCAGCTCCTTGACAGGGGGCGATACGCAGTATTTT. Its translation: CASSSLTGGDTQYF.

This chain connects TRBV10-3 to TRBJ1-3, with no clear D. Per germline, CDR1 ENHRY and CDR2 SYGVKD. Trimming cost V 0 bases and J 4 bases, with 10 bases left between them. The CDR3 length is 15 residues. The CDR3 DNA is TGTGCCATCAGTGAGTCGATCTCGGCCGGAAACACCATATATTTT. It encodes CAISESISAGNTIYF.

The chain combines TRBV6-1 with TRBJ1-1, with 7 bases matching TRBD1. This CDR3 region has 16 residues. J lost 4 bases, V lost 2 bases, and 10 bases had no gene match. Germline V gene data show CDR1 as MNHNS and CDR2 as SASEGT. The CDR3 loop reads CASSEPLSAGGTEAFF. The CDR3 DNA follows: TGTGCCAGCAGTGAACCGCTGTCTGCAGGGGGCACTGAAGCTTTCTTT.

This chain joins TRBV29-1 and TRBJ1-2; D is undetermined. V lost 3 bases and J lost 7, with 6 bases in between. Per the germline V gene, CDR1 is SQVTM and CDR2 is ANQGSEA. The CDR3 extends over 10 amino acids. This chain's CDR3 is CSVEMAGYTF. In DNA, the CDR3 is TGCAGCGTTGAGATGGCTGGCTACACCTTC. Full variable domain (missing parts from reference TRBV29-1 and TRBJ1-2): SAVISQKPSRDICQRGTSLTIQCQVDSQVTMMFWYRQQPGQSLTLIATANQGSEATYESGFVIDKFPISRPNLTFSTLTVSNMSPEDSSIYLCSVEMAGYTFGSGTRLTVV.

The chain is built from TRBV13 and TRBJ2-3; D not resolved. The CDR3 spans 16 residues. Between the trimmed V and J ends, which lost 5 bases and 2 bases, there was a span of 17 bases. Germline V gives CDR1 PRHDT, CDR2 FYEKMQ (reference sequence). CDR3 sequence: CASSPRTGQHTDTQYF. The CDR3 coding sequence is TGTGCCAGCAGCCCCCGGACCGGTCAACACACAGATACGCAGTATTTT.

This chain connects TRBV5-1 to TRBJ2-3; D possibly corresponds to TRBD1 (6 bases). Per the germline V gene, CDR1 is SGHRS and CDR2 is YFSETQ. This CDR3 is 17 amino acids long. V was clipped by 0 bases and J by 7 bases, with 21 bases between them. The CDR3 here is CASSLGGHNLDRNTQYF. In nucleotides, the CDR3 is TGCGCCAGCAGCTTGGGGGGACACAACCTCGATAGAAATACGCAGTATTTT.

The chain has TRBV5-1 and TRBJ1-4; 7 bases are shared with TRBD1. CDR3 length: 15 amino acids. Germline V gene data show CDR1 as SGHRS and CDR2 as YFSETQ. V lost 4 bases, J lost 7 bases, and 10 bases stayed unmatched. CDR3 bases: TGCGCCAGCAGCCCGGGACTCCAGGGGGGTGAAAAACTGTTTTTT. Amino acids: CASSPGLQGGEKLFF.

The V call is TRBV10-3, the J call TRBJ1-1; D is unclear. The V end was cut by 5 bases, the J end by 3 bases, with 16 bases between. Germline values: CDR1 ENHRY, CDR2 SYGVKD. The CDR3 contains 15 residues. CDR3 sequence (DNA): TGTGCCATCAGTCCCCGTGGGGAGAGTGACACTGAAGCTTTCTTT. Translating gives CAISPRGESDTEAFF.

The chain uses TRBV6-1 and TRBJ2-1, with 9 bases lining up with TRBD1. From germline, CDR1 is MNHNS and CDR2 SASEGT. This CDR3 contains 15 residues. J gave up 6 bases and V 1 base, and 4 bases lay outside the gene matches. The CDR3 DNA is TGTGCCAGCAGTGAAGGGGACAGGGAAATCAATGAGCAGTTCTTC. Its translation: CASSEGDREINEQFF.

The V call is TRBV2, the J call TRBJ2-7, with a tentative D call TRBD1 (5 bases). Trimming left V 8 bases short and J 0 bases short, with 8 bases between. Germline CDR1 and CDR2: SNHLY and FYNNEI. This CDR3 region has 12 residues. As DNA, the CDR3 is TGTGCCAGCGCCAGGGTCTCCTACGAGCAGTACTTC. This translates into CASARVSYEQYF.

The chain has TRBV29-1 and TRBJ1-2, with D possibly matching TRBD1 (5 bases). There are 12 residues in the CDR3. V was trimmed by 3 bases and J by 4 bases, leaving 9 bases between them. Germline assignment: CDR1 SQVTM and CDR2 ANQGSEA. CDR3 nucleotide sequence: TGCAGCGTTGATCAGGGAGGCTATGGCTACACCTTC. Its translation is CSVDQGGYGYTF. Supplemented by reference TRBV29-1 and TRBJ1-2, the full variable domain reads SAVISQKPSRDICQRGTSLTIQCQVDSQVTMMFWYRQQPGQSLTLIATANQGSEATYESGFVIDKFPISRPNLTFSTLTVSNMSPEDSSIYLCSVDQGGYGYTFGSGTRLTVV.

This sequence joins TRBV7-2 and TRBJ1-1; possible D gene TRBD1, 5 bases. Germline assignment: CDR1 SGHTA and CDR2 FQGNSA. V lost 3 bases to trimming and J lost 10 bases, with 12 bases between them. The CDR3 is 12 amino acids. The CDR3 sequence is CASSLNRNSAFF. CDR3 nucleotide sequence: TGTGCCAGCAGCTTGAACAGGAACTCAGCTTTCTTT. Based on the CDR3 plus reference TRBV7-2 and TRBJ1-1, the full variable domain is GAGVSQSPSNKVTEKGKDVELRCDPISGHTALYWYRQSLGQGLEFLIYFQGNSAPDKSGLPSDRFSAERTGGSVSTLTIQRTQQEDSAVYLCASSLNRNSAFFGQGTRLTVV.

This chain links TRBV4-3 with TRBJ2-7; D unclear. Germline V gene sequence: CDR1 LGHNA, CDR2 YSLEER. V dropped 1 base and J dropped 3 bases, with 13 bases sitting between them. This CDR3 is 15 amino acids long. The CDR3 loop is CASSQVQVGFYEQYF. DNA of the CDR3: TGCGCCAGCAGCCAAGTTCAGGTTGGGTTCTACGAGCAGTACTTC.

The CDR3 nucleotides read TGTGCCAGCAGCCAAGTTAGGGGGACAGGGAACACTGAAGCTTTCTTT. Its translation is CASSQVRGTGNTEAFF. V gene TRBV14 combines with J gene TRBJ1-1; TRBD1 matches 8 bases. Germline V lookup: CDR1 SGHDN, CDR2 FVKESK. Losses at the gene ends were 1 base for V and 1 base for J; bases not matched to a gene: 5. The CDR3 sequence is 16 residues long.

The sample holds one count of this clone. J is TRBJ2-5 and V is TRBV7-9; 9 nucleotides agree with TRBD1. Germline values: CDR1 SEHNR, CDR2 FQNEAQ (reference sequence). The CDR3 has 14 amino acids. The trim removed 1 base at V and 5 bases at J, leaving 2 bases unmatched. The DNA of the CDR3 is TGTGCCAGCAGCTTAGGCGGACAGGGGGAGACCCAGTACTTC. Its protein is CASSLGGQGETQYF. Full variable domain (missing parts from reference TRBV7-9 and TRBJ2-5): DTGVSQNPRHKITKRGQNVTFRCDPISEHNRLYWYRQTLGQGPEFLTYFQNEAQLEKSRLLSDRFSAERPKGSFSTLEIQRTEQGDSAMYLCASSLGGQGETQYFGPGTRLLVL.

This chain uses TRBV9 with TRBJ1-4; D remains unclear. The CDR3 covers 15 residues. V was clipped by 0 bases and J by 1 base, with 7 bases between them. The germline V gene has CDR1 SGDLS and CDR2 YYNGEE. The CDR3 region is CASSVVAGTNEKLFF. The CDR3 DNA sequence: TGTGCCAGCAGCGTAGTGGCAGGAACTAATGAAAAACTGTTTTTT.